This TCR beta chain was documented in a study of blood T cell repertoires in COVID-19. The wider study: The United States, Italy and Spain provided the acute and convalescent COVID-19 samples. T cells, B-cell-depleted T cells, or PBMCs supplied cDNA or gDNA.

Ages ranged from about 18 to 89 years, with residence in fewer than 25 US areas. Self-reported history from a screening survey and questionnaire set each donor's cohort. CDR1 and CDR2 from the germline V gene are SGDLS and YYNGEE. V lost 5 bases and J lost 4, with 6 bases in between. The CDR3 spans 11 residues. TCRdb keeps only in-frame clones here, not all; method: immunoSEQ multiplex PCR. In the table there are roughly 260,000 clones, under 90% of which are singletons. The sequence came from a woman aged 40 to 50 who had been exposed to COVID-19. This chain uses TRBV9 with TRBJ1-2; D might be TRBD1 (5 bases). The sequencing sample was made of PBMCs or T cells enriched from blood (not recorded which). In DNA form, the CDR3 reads TGTGCCAGCAGTGACAGCTATGGCTACACCTTC. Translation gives CASSDSYGYTF.